A selection of T cell receptor beta chains follows, all from one sample in a study of memory CD4+ T cells and cytomegalovirus serostatus. Sequencing used immunoSEQ multiplex PCR; TCRdb keeps in-frame clones, though not all of them. This sample carries some 46,000 clones, about 80% of them seen once, and the ten largest clones take 1% to 1.3%. The sample comprised memory CD4+ T cells from blood. These receptors originate from an adult in good health and CMV-seronegative. The CDR3 runs from the conserved cysteine through the conserved F or W. D genes are given only for firm matches. Clone size is given for some rows only: seen once, a few or many times, or a class if the clone is expanded.

d_gene | j_gene | abundance | v_gene | CDR3nt | CDR3aa
NA | TRBJ2-7 | NA | TRBV23-1 | TGCGCCAGCAGTCAATTCCGGCCGGGTCCAGGCTACGAGCAGTACTTC | CASSQFRPGPGYEQYF
NA | TRBJ1-5 | NA | TRBV7-9 | TGTGCCAGCAGCCCACATCTAGAACAGCCCCAGCATTTT | CASSPHLEQPQHF
TRBD2 | TRBJ2-3 | NA | TRBV7-2 | TGTGCCAGCCTCCGTGCGGGAGCTAACACAGATACGCAGTATTTT | CASLRAGANTDTQYF
NA | TRBJ2-1 | NA | TRBV30 | TGTGCCTGGAGTGTAGAGGGGCGGAATGAGCAGTTCTTC | CAWSVEGRNEQFF
NA | TRBJ2-7 | once | TRBV19 | TGTGCCAGTAGTATCGGGGGGCAAATCTACGAGCAGTACTTC | CASSIGGQIYEQYF
NA | TRBJ2-1 | NA | TRBV11-3 | TGTGCCAGCAGCTTCTCGACTTTATCCAGCTCCTACAATGAGCAGTTCTTC | CASSFSTLSSSYNEQFF
TRBD1 | TRBJ2-7 | NA | TRBV27 | TGTGCCAGCAGAACCAACCCGGCAGGGGGCGACGAGCAGTACTTC | CASRTNPAGGDEQYF
NA | TRBJ1-5 | NA | TRBV19 | TGTGCCAGTAGAAGGTTGGTGGGGGGGCCCCTCAAAGGCAATCAGCCCCAGCATTTT | CASRRLVGGPLKGNQPQHF
NA | TRBJ2-7 | NA | TRBV6-5 | TGTGCCAGCAGAGGCTCGTCCAGCTCCTACGAGCAGTACTTC | CASRGSSSSYEQYF
NA | TRBJ2-7 | NA | TRBV7-2 | TGTGCCAGCAGCGGCCGGGACCCTTTATACGAGCAGTACTTC | CASSGRDPLYEQYF
TRBD2 | TRBJ2-1 | once | TRBV18 | TGTGCCAGCTCACGGCGACTAGCGGGGAGATTCGATGAGCAGTTCTTC | CASSRRLAGRFDEQFF
NA | TRBJ1-1 | NA | TRBV20-1 | TGCAGTGCTGGGATGAACACTGAAGCTTTCTTT | CSAGMNTEAFF
TRBD1 | TRBJ1-2 | NA | TRBV5-1 | TGCGCCAGCAGCCGGATCGGGGACAGCCACTATGGCTACACCTTC | CASSRIGDSHYGYTF
NA | TRBJ1-3 | NA | TRBV29-1 | TGCAGCGTAGCCCGGACAGAGCAAGGAAACACCATATATTTT | CSVARTEQGNTIYF
NA | TRBJ1-1 | NA | TRBV19 | TGTGCCAGTAGTATAGATCGGGGGAACACTGAAGCTTTCTTT | CASSIDRGNTEAFF
TRBD2 | TRBJ2-1 | NA | TRBV10-2 | TGCGCCAGCAGTGGGACTAGCGGGAGTACTGAGCAGTTCTTC | CASSGTSGSTEQFF
TRBD1 | TRBJ2-5 | few | TRBV2 | TGTGCCAGCAGTCAACGGACAGGGAGGACCCAGTACTTC | CASSQRTGRTQYF
NA | TRBJ1-1 | NA | TRBV6-5 | TGTGCCAGCAGTTTTACACGGAACACTGAAGCTTTCTTT | CASSFTRNTEAFF
TRBD2 | TRBJ2-1 | once | TRBV5-1 | TGCGCCAGCCGGACCAGCGGGAGTGGAAGTGAGCAGTTCTTC | CASRTSGSGSEQFF
NA | TRBJ1-1 | NA | TRBV5-6 | TGTGCCAGCAGCTTGGGGGGGGGTGTCCTTGAAGCTTTCTTT | CASSLGGGVLEAFF
TRBD2 | TRBJ2-2 | NA | TRBV7-6 | TGTGCCAGCAGCTCCGGACTAGCGGGAAGGGTTGGGGAGCTGTTTTTT | CASSSGLAGRVGELFF
TRBD1 | TRBJ2-7 | NA | TRBV30 | TGTGCCTGGAGTGGCTCGACAGGGACAGACTACGAGCAGTACTTC | CAWSGSTGTDYEQYF
TRBD1 | TRBJ1-2 | NA | TRBV19 | TGTGCCAGTACCAAGGACAGGGGCTATGGCTACACCTTC | CASTKDRGYGYTF
NA | TRBJ2-5 | NA | TRBV6-5 | TGTGCCAGCAGTTCAGCGGGTGGGGAGACCCAGTACTTC | CASSSAGGETQYF
TRBD1 | TRBJ1-1 | few | TRBV10-1 | TGCGCCAGCAGTGAATACGCAGGGGGGAACACTGAAGCTTTCTTT | CASSEYAGGNTEAFF
NA | TRBJ1-1 | NA | TRBV18 | TGTGCCAGCTCTCGGGACCGCGAGGAAGCTTTCTTT | CASSRDREEAFF
NA | TRBJ2-5 | NA | TRBV12-5 | TGTGCTAGTGGTGCGGGACTTTACCAAGAGACCCAGTACTTC | CASGAGLYQETQYF
NA | TRBJ2-3 | NA | TRBV7-8 | TGTGCCAGCAGCGCATACATCGCAGATACGCAGTATTTT | CASSAYIADTQYF
TRBD1 | TRBJ1-1 | NA | TRBV6-6 | TGTGCCAGCAGCCCGGGACAGGGGGCATGGTTCACTGAAGCTTTCTTT | CASSPGQGAWFTEAFF
NA | TRBJ1-2 | NA | TRBV18 | TGTGCCAGCTCACCAGGGCAGAAGCACGGCTACACCTTC | CASSPGQKHGYTF
NA | TRBJ1-1 | NA | TRBV27 | TGTGCCAGCAGTTGGGGTGGGACGGTGAACACTGAAGCTTTCTTT | CASSWGGTVNTEAFF
TRBD1 | TRBJ2-7 | few | TRBV5-6 | TGTGCCAGCAGCCCCGGGACAGGGTCCTCCTACGAGCAGTACTTC | CASSPGTGSSYEQYF